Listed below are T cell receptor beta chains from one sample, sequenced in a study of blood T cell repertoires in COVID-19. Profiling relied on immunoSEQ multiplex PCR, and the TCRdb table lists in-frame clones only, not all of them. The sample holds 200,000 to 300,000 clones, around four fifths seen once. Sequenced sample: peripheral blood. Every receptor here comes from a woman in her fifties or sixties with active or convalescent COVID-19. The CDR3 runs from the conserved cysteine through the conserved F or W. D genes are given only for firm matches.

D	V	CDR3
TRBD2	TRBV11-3	CASSLSAPSGGSSYNEQFF
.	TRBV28	CASSFLGGAFAGHF
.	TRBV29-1	CSVGVGNQPQHF
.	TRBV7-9	CASSTQQGTNTEAFF
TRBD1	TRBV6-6	CASSPTSGQGRNEQFF
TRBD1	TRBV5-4	CASSSGTGRNTIYF
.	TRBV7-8	CASRTGVGGPQHF
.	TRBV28	CASSLGGAFSPLHF
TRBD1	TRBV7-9	CASSFGQATTNEKLFF
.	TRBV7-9	CASSLRTQNTGELFF
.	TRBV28	CASPPAGRPGNTIYF
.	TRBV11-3	CASSLRGFSYNEQFF
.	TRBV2	CASSEARVRWGTDTQYF
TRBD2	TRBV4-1	CASSRHLSGTRGNEQFF
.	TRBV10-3	CAISGRERNSPLHF
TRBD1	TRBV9	CASSVGDRAWGNEQFF